Listed here are 19 T cell receptor beta chains from one sample, sequenced in a study of CD8 T cells in ankylosing spondylitis. In TCRdb, the 5' RACE reads were re-called with MiXCR into one record per CDR3 protein. Among some 290,000 distinct CDR3 sequences listed, around 20% were seen once. Sequenced: blood, either unsorted or a sorted T cell fraction (not recorded which). These TCRs come from a male donor with ankylosing spondylitis or in good health (not recorded which).

This clonotype came up many times. DNA of the CDR3: TGTGCCAGCAGTAGCGGACTAGCGGGGTACAATGAGCAGTTCTTC. As protein: CASSSGLAGYNEQFF. The J gene is TRBJ2-1, the V gene TRBV12-3 or TRBV12-4, with TRBD2 matching 12 bases. There are 15 residues in the CDR3. J gave up 4 bases and V 5 bases, and 3 bases lay outside the gene matches.

This clonotype was detected a few times. This sequence joins TRBV20-1 and TRBJ2-3, with D possibly TRBD2 on 6 matching bases. V dropped 3 bases and J dropped 5 bases, with 18 bases sitting between them. The CDR3 loop spans 15 amino acids. Germline CDR1 reads DFQATT; CDR2 reads SNEGSKA (reference sequence). The CDR3 DNA follows: TGCAGTGCTAGGGGAGAATTGGGAGGCGGAGATACGCAGTATTTT. Its translation: CSARGELGGGDTQYF.

The genes are TRBV27 and TRBJ2-7, with 10 bases lining up with TRBD1. The germline gives CDR1 MNHEY, CDR2 SMNVEV (reference sequence). J lost 1 base, V lost 6 bases, and 6 bases had no gene match. The CDR3 loop spans 15 amino acids. The CDR3 DNA is TGTGCCAGCAGCCCCCGGACAGGGGGTTCCTACGAGCAGTACGTC. This translates into CASSPRTGGSYEQYV.

The V and J genes are TRBV20-1 and TRBJ1-5; TRBD1 aligns across 7 bases. There are 12 residues in the CDR3. Trimming at V came to 5 bases and at J to 4 bases, leaving 2 bases not matched to a gene. Per the germline V gene, CDR1 is DFQATT and CDR2 is SNEGSKA (reference sequence). In DNA, the CDR3 is TGCAGTGCTTCCAGGGGGAATCAGCCCCAGCATTTT. It yields the protein CSASRGNQPQHF.

This clonotype has at least ten counts. The V call is TRBV20-1, the J call TRBJ2-3; D gene ambiguous. V lost 4 bases, J lost 0 bases, and 11 bases lay in between. The germline CDR1 and CDR2 sequences are DFQATT and SNEGSKA (reference sequence). This CDR3 is 14 amino acids long. The CDR3: CSAKDAASTDTQYF. CDR3 sequence (DNA): TGCAGTGCTAAGGACGCCGCTAGCACAGATACGCAGTATTTT.

The chain carries TRBV19 and TRBJ1-5; D is unclear. CDR1 LNHDA and CDR2 SQIVND come from the germline V gene (reference sequence). The V end was cut by 6 bases, the J end by 0 bases, with 6 bases between. The CDR3 contains 13 residues. CDR3 amino acids: CASRVSSNQPQHF. For the CDR3, the DNA is TGTGCCAGTAGGGTTAGTAGCAATCAGCCCCAGCATTTT.

This clonotype occurred a few times. The chain combines TRBV7-9 with TRBJ1-1; 10 bases are shared with TRBD1. V shed 5 bases and J 5 bases; nucleotides not matched to a gene: 8. The length of the CDR3 is 15 residues. Per germline, CDR1 SEHNR and CDR2 FQNEAQ (reference sequence). The CDR3 DNA reads TGTGCCAGCAGCACCCGACAGGGGGCAAATACTGAAGCTTTCTTT. Translation: CASSTRQGANTEAFF.

This clonotype was seen more than once but under ten times. V usage is TRBV3-1 and J usage is TRBJ1-5; a possible D gene is TRBD1 (5 bases). The CDR3 sequence is 15 residues long. Germline loops: CDR1 LGHDT, CDR2 YNNKEL (reference sequence). V shed 1 base and J shed 6 bases, with 13 bases lying between them. CDR3 loop: CASSQGAGHGQPQHF. The CDR3 nucleotides read TGTGCCAGCAGCCAAGGGGCAGGGCATGGTCAGCCCCAGCATTTT.

This clonotype was detected a few times. The rearrangement uses TRBV12-3 or TRBV12-4 and TRBJ2-4; TRBD1 matches at 7 bases. CDR3 size: 14 residues. Germline trimming cut 5 bases from V and 5 bases from J; bases unmatched to any gene: 6. CDR3 amino acids: CASSTETGQNIQYF. The CDR3 bases are TGTGCCAGCAGTACGGAGACAGGGCAAAACATTCAGTACTTC.

This clonotype has more than one count but fewer than ten. V is TRBV7-2 and J is TRBJ2-2, with 8 bases matching TRBD1. There are 15 residues in the CDR3. V shed 5 bases, J shed 8 bases, and the junction held 10 bases outside the gene matches. Germline lookup yields CDR1 SGHTA and CDR2 FQGNSA. CDR3 nucleotide sequence: TGTGCCAGCAGCCCCCAGGGGGCCTCGGGGGGGGAGCTGTTTTTT. Translating it yields CASSPQGASGGELFF.

In this sample, this clonotype turned up a few times. The J gene is TRBJ1-3, the V gene TRBV5-1; D is unclear. V was shortened by 6 bases and J by 0 bases, with 7 bases between the two germline ends. Germline loops: CDR1 SGHRS, CDR2 YFSETQ. CDR3 length equals 13 residues. The CDR3 nucleotides are TGCGCCAGCAACGAAGGCTCTGGAAACACCATATATTTT. Translated, it gives CASNEGSGNTIYF.

This clonotype appeared a few times. The chain couples TRBV12-3 or TRBV12-4 to TRBJ2-3, with D unresolved. Trimming removed 0 bases at V and 6 bases at J, with 7 bases between. The CDR3 length is 13 residues. The CDR3 nucleotides read TGTGCCAGCAGTTTAGCGCGTTGGGATACGCAGTATTTT. This gives the protein CASSLARWDTQYF.

This clonotype appeared a few times. The chain employs TRBV29-1 and TRBJ2-3; tentatively, D is TRBD1 (6 bases). The CDR3 consists of 13 residues. Per the germline V gene, CDR1 is SQVTM and CDR2 is ANQGSEA. The V gene lost 3 bases and the J gene lost 1 base, with 8 bases spanning the gap. CDR3 loop: CSVEAGGTDTQYF. The CDR3 region has the DNA TGCAGCGTTGAGGCAGGGGGCACAGATACGCAGTATTTT.

The genes are TRBV5-1 and TRBJ2-5; a weak D match, TRBD1 (6 bases). V was pared by 1 base and J by 2 bases, with 9 bases between. The CDR3 totals 14 residues. From germline, CDR1 is SGHRS and CDR2 YFSETQ. The CDR3 DNA sequence: TGCGCCAGCAGCTTGCGCGGACAGCAAGAGACCCAGTACTTC. Its protein is CASSLRGQQETQYF.

This clonotype was recorded a few times. This chain joins TRBV10-3 and TRBJ1-2; no reliable D call. CDR3 length equals 13 residues. Looked up from germline, CDR1 is ENHRY and CDR2 is SYGVKD. The germline V and J ends were trimmed by 3 bases and 8 bases, with 13 bases remaining between them. The CDR3 spells CAISESWKEGYTF. The DNA for the CDR3 is TGTGCCATCAGTGAATCTTGGAAAGAAGGCTACACCTTC.

The gene calls are TRBV19 and TRBJ1-5; a weak D match, TRBD1 (5 bases). The V gene's germline CDR1 is LNHDA and CDR2 SQIVND (reference sequence). CDR3 length: 13 residues. Trimming left V 4 bases short and J 3 bases short, with 7 bases between. CDR3 sequence: CASSKGHNQPQHF. DNA for the CDR3: TGTGCCAGTAGTAAGGGGCACAATCAGCCCCAGCATTTT.

Many counts were recorded for this clonotype. This chain joins TRBV6-1 and TRBJ2-6; a possible D gene is TRBD1 (5 bases). This CDR3 spans 15 amino acids. Germline values: CDR1 MNHNS, CDR2 SASEGT. Trimming took 5 bases from V and 0 from J, leaving 8 bases between them. CDR3 in DNA: TGTGCCAGCAGTAGAGACAGCTCTGGGGCCAACGTCCTGACTTTC. It encodes CASSRDSSGANVLTF.

This clonotype was observed a handful of times. V usage is TRBV20-1 and J usage is TRBJ1-5; 8 nucleotides line up with TRBD1. Germline CDR1 reads DFQATT; CDR2 reads SNEGSKA (reference sequence). Losses at the gene ends were 6 bases for V and 6 bases for J; bases not matched to a gene: 7. The CDR3 consists of 13 residues. The CDR3 nucleotides are TGCAGTGCAGCGACAGGGGACGTTCAGCCCCAGCATTTT. Its translation is CSAATGDVQPQHF.

Note on this clonotype: The junction departs from the called germline gene at one end, perhaps through a read error. The rearrangement links TRBV20-1 to TRBJ2-1, with D perhaps TRBD2 (7 bases). The germline V gene encodes CDR1 DFQATT and CDR2 SNEGSKA (reference sequence). The CDR3 is 15 residues long. The CDR3 DNA reads TGCAGTGCTACGGGGGCGCGGGGGTCCTACAATGAGCAGATCTTC. This encodes CSATGARGSYNEQIF.